This T cell receptor (delta chain) was retrieved from a study of gamma-delta chains in newborns, infants, children. TCRdb reanalysed the reads via CATT. The table shows just over 5,500 delta-chain clones, with roughly 0.41% occurring only once. Germline lookup yields CDR1 GEAIGNYY and CDR2 EKD. The CDR3 loop spans 18 amino acids. Points on this clone: The protein that TCRdb holds for this DNA derives from a much larger clone and differs from the translated DNA at residue 12, which likely indicates a read error; the protein shown here is translated from the DNA.

The TCR was taken from a child who was a newborn, infant or young child, either healthy, febrile or measles-vaccinated (not recorded which). The sample comprised blood. V usage is TRDV2 and J usage is TRDJ3; 10 bases map to TRDD3. CDR3 nucleotides: TGTGCCTGTGACACTGGGGGATACCGCACCTGGGGCACCCGACAGATGTTTTTC. Its protein is CACDTGGYRTWGTRQMFF.